This is a list of T cell receptor beta chains from one sample in a study of T cells in Graves' hyperthyroidism and ophthalmopathy. TCRdb ran MiXCR on the multiplex PCR reads and lists one entry per CDR3 protein. Here the sample spans approximately 210,000 distinct CDR3 sequences, 17% being singletons. The source material was blood. The receptors come from a man aged 50-60 years with Graves' hyperthyroidism. Both conserved end residues are part of each CDR3. A D gene is named only where the DNA matches it firmly. For some rows the clone size is stated as once, few or many, or as a class when expanded; others skip it.

TRBD2,TRBV5-1,TRBJ2-1,many,CASRLAGSDNEQFF,TGCGCCAGCAGGCTAGCGGGGTCAGACAATGAGCAGTTCTTC
.,TRBV28,TRBJ2-1,many,CATTEPVSYNEQFF,TGTGCCACCACGGAACCGGTCTCCTACAATGAGCAGTTCTTC
TRBD2,TRBV28,TRBJ2-6,few,CASSVLAEGSGANVLTF,TGTGCCAGCAGTGTACTAGCGGAGGGCTCTGGGGCCAACGTCCTGACTTTC
.,TRBV11-3,TRBJ2-7,many,CASSSAWGHMPYEQYF,TGTGCCAGCAGCTCGGCTTGGGGACACATGCCCTACGAGCAGTACTTC
.,TRBV6-2/TRBV6-3,TRBJ2-3,.,CASKLGPTSTDTQYF,TGTGCCAGCAAATTAGGACCCACAAGCACAGATACGCAGTATTTT
.,TRBV9,TRBJ2-1,.,CASSVAPQVTEQFF,TGTGCCAGCAGCGTAGCTCCCCAGGTAACTGAGCAGTTCTTC
TRBD2,TRBV6-1,TRBJ2-1,many,CASSEWREYINEQFF,TGTGCCAGCAGTGAATGGCGGGAGTATATAAATGAGCAGTTCTTC
.,TRBV27,TRBJ2-6,many,CASSSPSGTGANVLTF,TGTGCCAGCAGTTCGCCCTCGGGTACTGGGGCCAACGTCCTGACTTTC
.,TRBV7-3,TRBJ2-1,many,CASSLQRDNEQFF,TGTGCCAGCAGCTTACAAAGGGACAATGAGCAGTTCTTC
TRBD1,TRBV6-5,TRBJ2-5,few,CASSYSIGTGEETQYF,TGTGCCAGCAGTTACTCGATCGGGACAGGGGAAGAGACCCAGTACTTC
TRBD1,TRBV30,TRBJ2-2,few,CAWRRGDRGPGELFF,TGTGCCTGGAGACGAGGGGACAGGGGGCCTGGGGAGCTGTTTTTT
TRBD1,TRBV5-1,TRBJ1-1,few,CASSPYPGTGTEAFF,TGCGCCAGCAGCCCCTACCCCGGGACAGGGACTGAAGCTTTCTTT
TRBD2,TRBV6-1,TRBJ2-1,few,CAIGLAGGPNEQFF,TGTGCCATCGGTCTAGCGGGAGGGCCAAATGAGCAGTTCTTC
TRBD2,TRBV5-1,TRBJ2-1,many,CASSLVAGSNEQFF,TGCGCCAGCAGCTTGGTAGCGGGTTCTAATGAGCAGTTCTTC
.,TRBV7-2,TRBJ1-4,.,CASSSQTGTNEKLFF,TGTGCCAGCAGCTCACAGACGGGAACTAATGAAAAACTGTTTTTT
TRBD2,TRBV5-5,TRBJ2-1,many,CASSFSSGSVSEQFF,TGTGCCAGCAGTTTTTCTAGCGGGAGCGTAAGTGAGCAGTTCTTC
.,TRBV28,TRBJ2-7,many,CASSLRLDDYEQYF,TGTGCCAGCAGTTTAAGACTAGACGACTACGAGCAGTACTTC
.,TRBV7-9,TRBJ2-7,many,CASSFRSGTYEQYF,TGTGCCAGCAGCTTTCGGTCCGGAACCTACGAGCAGTACTTC
.,TRBV7-2,TRBJ2-5,many,CASSLVLGTMLETQYF,TGTGCCAGCAGCTTAGTCCTAGGAACGATGTTGGAGACCCAGTACTTC
TRBD1,TRBV11-3,TRBJ1-2,.,CASSKRDSSNYGYTF,TGTGCCAGCAGCAAACGGGACAGTTCTAACTATGGCTACACCTTC
.,TRBV7-8,TRBJ2-7,many,CASSPDTNYEQYF,TGTGCCAGCAGCCCCGACACTAACTACGAGCAGTACTTC
TRBD1,TRBV28,TRBJ2-7,many,CASSFTGAQGFYEQYF,TGTGCCAGCAGCTTCACCGGGGCACAGGGGTTTTACGAGCAGTACTTC
.,TRBV6-1,TRBJ2-2,many,CASSVWVGTGELFF,TGTGCCAGCAGTGTCTGGGTTGGGACCGGGGAGCTGTTTTTT
.,TRBV18,TRBJ1-4,.,CASSPVPSEKLFF,TGTGCCAGCTCACCAGTGCCAAGTGAAAAACTGTTTTTT
TRBD2,TRBV6-2/TRBV6-3,TRBJ2-1,.,CASRMTSGIIYNEQFF,TGTGCCAGCAGGATGACTAGCGGGATCATCTACAATGAGCAGTTCTTC
TRBD2,TRBV30,TRBJ2-3,few,CAWSWGTSGRADTQYF,TGTGCCTGGAGTTGGGGGACTAGCGGGAGGGCAGATACGCAGTATTTT
TRBD1,TRBV2,TRBJ2-2,few,CASQGQATNTGELFF,TGTGCCAGCCAGGGACAGGCGACGAACACCGGGGAGCTGTTTTTT
.,TRBV14,TRBJ2-5,many,CASSQDQSLVETQYF,TGTGCCAGCAGCCAAGATCAAAGTTTAGTGGAGACCCAGTACTTC
.,TRBV6-4,TRBJ2-2,many,CASSDSQDTGELFF,TGTGCCAGCAGTGACTCACAGGACACCGGGGAGCTGTTTTTT
.,TRBV29-1,TRBJ2-6,.,CSVDGGSGANVLTF,TGCAGCGTTGACGGGGGCTCTGGGGCCAACGTCCTGACTTTC
.,TRBV27,TRBJ2-7,.,CATRLPGLLYYERYF,TGTGCCACCCGACTTCCGGGACTCCTATACTACGAGCGGTACTTC
TRBD1,TRBV5-5,TRBJ1-2,.,CASSLYVTGGRGYTF,TGTGCCAGCAGCCTGTATGTGACAGGGGGGCGAGGCTACACCTTC
.,TRBV6-1,TRBJ1-1,many,CASSWSVGDTEAFF,TGTGCCAGCAGTTGGTCAGTCGGCGACACTGAAGCTTTCTTT
.,TRBV30,TRBJ1-4,few,CAWSADSSTNEKLFF,TGTGCCTGGAGTGCCGACTCATCAACTAATGAAAAACTGTTTTTT
.,TRBV5-8,TRBJ2-5,.,CASSLAQGRQETQYF,TGTGCCAGCAGCTTGGCCCAGGGGCGACAAGAGACCCAGTACTTC